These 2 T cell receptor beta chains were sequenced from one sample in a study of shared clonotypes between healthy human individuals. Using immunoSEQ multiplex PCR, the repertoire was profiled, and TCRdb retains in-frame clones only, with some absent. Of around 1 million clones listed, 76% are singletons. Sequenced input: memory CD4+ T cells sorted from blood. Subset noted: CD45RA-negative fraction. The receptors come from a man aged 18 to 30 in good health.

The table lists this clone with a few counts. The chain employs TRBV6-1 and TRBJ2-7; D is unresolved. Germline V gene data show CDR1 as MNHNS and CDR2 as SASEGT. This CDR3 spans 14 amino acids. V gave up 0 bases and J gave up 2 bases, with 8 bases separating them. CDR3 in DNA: TGTGCCAGCAGTGAAGCCTGGAAGGCCTACGAGCAGTACTTC. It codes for CASSEAWKAYEQYF.

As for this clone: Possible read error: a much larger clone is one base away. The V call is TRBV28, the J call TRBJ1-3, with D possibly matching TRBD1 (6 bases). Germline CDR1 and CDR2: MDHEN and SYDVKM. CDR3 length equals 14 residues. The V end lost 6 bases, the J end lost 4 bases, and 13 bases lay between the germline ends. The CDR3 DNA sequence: TGTGCCAGCAGGCCTGGGGGCGAAGGAAACACCATATATTTT. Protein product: CASRPGGEGNTIYF.